Following are 24 T cell receptor beta chains from one sample sequenced in a study of blood T cell repertoires in COVID-19 (dated by TCRdb to 2020 to 2021). The library was prepared using the immunoSEQ multiplex PCR assay. In TCRdb, the immuneACCESS table is reduced to in-frame sequences with V and J assigned. These tables do not hold every clone; where another copy was compared, an unresolved V gene accounts for under half, and the others remain unexplained. The sample table contains 200,000 to 250,000 clones; only one count was recorded for less than 85% of them. Roughly 1.8% of the sample is taken by the ten largest. The sequenced sample was PBMCs or T cells enriched from blood (not recorded which). The source of these receptors is a man in his sixties who had recovered from COVID-19.

This clone occurred once. This chain connects TRBV4-2 to TRBJ1-2; D gene uncertain. The CDR3 has 15 residues. The V and J ends lost 1 base and 4 bases respectively, with 13 bases between them. CDR1 is LGHNA and CDR2 is YNFKEQ in the germline V gene. CDR3 nucleotides: TGTGCCAGCAGCCAAGGCGGGTTCTCGGTCTATGGCTACACCTTC. Protein sequence: CASSQGGFSVYGYTF.

The chain links TRBV11-2 to TRBJ2-5; D is ambiguous. CDR1 and CDR2 from the germline V gene are SGHAT and FQNNGV. V lost 3 bases and J 0 bases, leaving 2 bases between the germline ends. This CDR3 is built from 12 residues. CDR3 bases: TGTGCCAGCAGCTTCAACCAAGAGACCCAGTACTTC. Protein sequence: CASSFNQETQYF.

This chain links TRBV6-5 with TRBJ1-5, with unresolved D. This CDR3 has 14 residues. Germline values: CDR1 MNHEY, CDR2 SVGAGI. V was trimmed by 7 bases and J by 5 bases, leaving 15 bases between them. The CDR3 reads CASIEGRAHQPQHF. The CDR3 nucleotides read TGTGCCAGCATCGAGGGTAGGGCCCATCAGCCCCAGCATTTT.

This chain connects TRBV6-6 to TRBJ1-5; 9 bases align to TRBD1. Per germline, CDR1 MNHNY and CDR2 SVGAGI (reference sequence). The junction had 3 bases not matched to a gene; V was cut back by 5 bases and J by 1 base. The CDR3 is 15 residues long. Here the CDR3 DNA reads TGTGCCAGCAGTCCGGGACAGGGCAGCAATCAGCCCCAGCATTTT. Residues: CASSPGQGSNQPQHF.

In DNA, the CDR3 is TGTGCCAGCAGCTCCTTCGGACAGGAGCAGTACTTC. The encoded protein is CASSSFGQEQYF. The chain is built from TRBV11-3 and TRBJ2-7; tentatively, D is TRBD1 (6 bases). Germline values: CDR1 SGHNT, CDR2 YENEEA. The CDR3 has 12 residues. Trimming left V 4 bases short and J 7 bases short, with 11 bases between.

V usage is TRBV5-1 and J usage is TRBJ2-5; D gene ambiguous. The CDR3 sequence is 14 residues long. The V end was cut by 0 bases, the J end by 4 bases, with 10 bases between. CDR1 is SGHRS and CDR2 is YFSETQ in the germline V gene. CDR3 coding DNA: TGCGCCAGCAGCTTGGACGCAGGAATAGAGACCCAGTACTTC. Encoded protein: CASSLDAGIETQYF.

The rearrangement uses TRBV5-8 and TRBJ1-2; TRBD1 matches 8 bases. V lost 4 bases, J lost 8 bases, and 7 bases stayed unmatched. Germline V CDR1 and CDR2: SGHTS, YDEGEE. This CDR3 has 13 amino acids. The CDR3 spells CASSPGRGLGYTF. The CDR3 coding sequence is TGTGCCAGCAGCCCGGGCAGGGGGCTAGGCTACACCTTC.

The chain recombines TRBV21-1 with TRBJ2-5; TRBD2, the table's D call, lacks a check against the DNA. TRBV21-1 is reported as a pseudogene. There are 16 residues in the CDR3. CDR3 protein: CASSTAAGAGEETQYF. CDR3 DNA sequence: TGTGCCAGCAGCACAGCCGCCGGAGCGGGGGAAGAGACCCAGTACTTC.

V is TRBV20-1 and J is TRBJ2-5; a possible D gene is TRBD2 (5 bases). With 4 bases removed from V and 9 bases from J, the gap between germline ends came to 12 bases. The CDR3 covers 11 residues. CDR1 and CDR2 (germline): DFQATT, SNEGSKA (reference sequence). The CDR3 loop is CSAITRSAQYF. CDR3 sequence (DNA): TGCAGTGCTATCACTAGATCGGCCCAGTACTTC.

CDR3 protein: CASSPLPDFSGNTIYF. The DNA of the CDR3 is TGTGCCAGCTCACCCCTCCCGGACTTCTCTGGAAACACCATATATTTT. The chain uses TRBV18 and TRBJ1-3; D ambiguous. CDR1 is KGHSH and CDR2 is LQKENI in the germline V gene. With 3 bases removed from V and 0 bases from J, the gap between germline ends came to 12 bases. This CDR3 comprises 16 residues.

The genes are TRBV5-1 and TRBJ1-3, with D perhaps TRBD1 (5 bases). The CDR3 loop spans 14 amino acids. From germline, CDR1 is SGHRS and CDR2 YFSETQ. Between the trimmed V and J ends, which lost 3 bases and 2 bases, there was a span of 9 bases. The CDR3 coding sequence is TGCGCCAGCAGCTCCGGGGGGACTGGAAACACCATATATTTT. This sequence encodes CASSSGGTGNTIYF.

The chain employs TRBV4-2 and TRBJ1-2; TRBD1 matches at 9 bases. V dropped 4 bases and J dropped 2; count of bases not matched to a gene: 5. The CDR3 loop spans 15 amino acids. Germline CDR1 is LGHNA and CDR2 is YNFKEQ. This CDR3 is CASSPDRGTNYGYTF. CDR3 nucleotides: TGTGCCAGCAGCCCAGACAGGGGGACCAACTATGGCTACACCTTC.

This chain joins TRBV4-1 and TRBJ2-3; 13 nucleotides align to TRBD2. Germline V CDR1 and CDR2: MGHRA, YSYEKL. Trimming removed 4 bases from V and 1 base from J; junction bases left unmatched: 2. The CDR3 is 16 amino acids. CDR3 region: CASSRGLAGGTDTQYF. Here the CDR3 DNA reads TGCGCCAGCAGCCGCGGACTAGCGGGGGGCACAGATACGCAGTATTTT.

This chain links TRBV3-1 (or the pseudogene TRBV3-2) with TRBJ1-2, with a weak D call TRBD1 (6 bases). The CDR3 length is 14 residues. Germline assignment: CDR1 LGHDT and CDR2 YNNKEL (reference sequence). The V end was cut by 4 bases, the J end by 7 bases, with 16 bases between. CDR3 sequence (DNA): TGTGCCAGCAGCCTTCTCCAGGGGTCGGGTGGCTACACCTTC. Translated, it gives CASSLLQGSGGYTF.

The chain employs TRBV19 and TRBJ1-5, with D perhaps TRBD1 (6 bases). Trimming took off 3 bases at V and 3 bases at J, with 12 bases between the two ends. CDR3 length: 15 amino acids. Germline assignment: CDR1 LNHDA and CDR2 SQIVND (reference sequence). CDR3: CASSIGGSTNQPQHF. CDR3 nucleotide sequence: TGTGCCAGTAGTATTGGGGGCAGCACCAATCAGCCCCAGCATTTT.

This sequence joins TRBV5-8 and TRBJ2-5; 12 bases are shared with TRBD2. Losses at the gene ends were 1 base for V and 5 bases for J; bases not matched to a gene: 3. The germline V gene encodes CDR1 SGHTS and CDR2 YDEGEE. This CDR3 has 15 residues. The CDR3 reads CASSLLAGGHETQYF. Here the CDR3 DNA reads TGTGCCAGCAGCTTGCTAGCGGGGGGGCACGAGACCCAGTACTTC.

This chain uses TRBV30 with TRBJ2-3; TRBD2 aligns across 11 bases. The V gene end was trimmed by 1 base and the J gene end by 2 bases; junction bases not matched to a gene: 11. In germline, CDR1 is GTSNPN, CDR2 SVGIG (reference sequence). This CDR3 has 18 amino acids. Here the CDR3 DNA reads TGTGCCTGGAGTGCCCTAGCGGGGGGCACCTCCCCCACAGATACGCAGTATTTT. Amino acids: CAWSALAGGTSPTDTQYF.

V gene TRBV2 combines with J gene TRBJ1-1; D may be TRBD1 (5 bases). The V gene's germline CDR1 is SNHLY and CDR2 FYNNEI. Deletions cut 7 bases from V and 0 bases from J, with 12 bases between. The CDR3 totals 14 residues. For the CDR3, the DNA is TGTGCCAGCAACCAAGACAGTATGAACACTGAAGCTTTCTTT. The encoded protein is CASNQDSMNTEAFF. Full variable domain (missing parts from reference TRBV2 and TRBJ1-1): EPEVTQTPSHQVTQMGQEVILRCVPISNHLYFYWYRQILGQKVEFLVSFYNNEISEKSEIFDDQFSVERPDGSNFTLKIRSTKLEDSAMYFCASNQDSMNTEAFFGQGTRLTVV.

This sequence joins TRBV6-2 or TRBV6-3 and TRBJ1-6, with a weak D call TRBD1 (6 bases). Germline CDR1 is MNHEY and CDR2 is SVGEGT. This CDR3 region has 14 residues. V was pared by 5 bases and J by 8 bases, with 13 bases between. As DNA, the CDR3 is TGTGCCAGCAGTCCGGGGACATCACATTCACCCCTCCACTTT. As protein: CASSPGTSHSPLHF.

This rearrangement joins TRBV9 to TRBJ1-2; tentatively, D is TRBD1 (6 bases). The V end lost 3 bases, the J end lost 8 bases, and 23 bases lay between the germline ends. The germline V gene encodes CDR1 SGDLS and CDR2 YYNGEE. CDR3 length: 16 amino acids. The CDR3 is CASSEGDYREGEGYTF. The CDR3 coding sequence is TGTGCCAGCAGCGAGGGTGATTACAGGGAAGGTGAGGGCTACACCTTC.

The chain links TRBV19 to TRBJ1-6; D call uncertain. Per germline, CDR1 LNHDA and CDR2 SQIVND (reference sequence). Trimming shortened V by 4 bases and J by 8 bases, and 9 bases separated the two germline ends. The CDR3 is 13 amino acids. This CDR3 is CASSTREDSPLHF. The CDR3 DNA reads as TGTGCCAGTAGTACGAGGGAAGATTCACCCCTCCACTTT.

This chain joins TRBV11-3 and TRBJ1-6; no clear D gene. V gave up 3 bases and J gave up 2 bases, with 8 bases separating them. There are 15 residues in the CDR3. Germline values: CDR1 SGHNT, CDR2 YENEEA. CDR3 sequence reads: CASSLRETYNSPLHF. The DNA of the CDR3 is TGTGCCAGCAGCTTGAGGGAGACCTATAATTCACCCCTCCACTTT.

This chain joins TRBV5-1 and TRBJ1-4; the D is unclear. CDR1 SGHRS and CDR2 YFSETQ come from the germline V gene. V lost 2 bases and J lost 8, with 13 bases in between. The CDR3 is 14 amino acids. CDR3 in DNA: TGCGCCAGCAGCTTAACTTCGGCGGGAGAAAAACTGTTTTTT. Its translation: CASSLTSAGEKLFF.

The V gene is TRBV4-2, the J gene TRBJ2-1, with D perhaps matching TRBD1 (6 bases). This CDR3 spans 16 amino acids. V was cut by 1 base and J by 4 bases, with 14 bases left in between. Germline CDR1 reads LGHNA; CDR2 reads YNFKEQ. This chain's CDR3 is CASSQANHDRYNEQFF. In nucleotides, the CDR3 is TGTGCCAGCAGCCAAGCCAACCATGACAGGTACAATGAGCAGTTCTTC.